This T cell receptor beta chain originates from a study of molecular identifiers for immune sequencing clone quantification. The study, taken as a whole, reports: A single cell's spiked Jurkat TCR RNA was reportedly detectable among roughly 1 million naive cells.

Bulk TCR library preparation followed previously described methods with listed TCR primers. TCRdb recomputed calls from the PCR reads with MiXCR, one row per CDR3 protein. The sample contains more than 450,000 distinct CDR3 sequences, roughly a fifth of which appear only once. A CD8+CD4-CCR7+CD45RA+ gate was used to sort naive CD8 T cells. This clonotype was recorded at least ten times. The target antigen is unknown. The CDR3 is 14 residues long. Germline CDR1 is SGHRS and CDR2 is YFSETQ. V lost 0 bases and J 3 bases, leaving 10 bases between the germline ends. The sequencing input was naive CD8+ T cells from blood, with Jurkat cell RNA spiked in. Described subset: FACS-sorted CD8+CD4-CCR7+CD45RA+ naive T cells. The origin of this receptor is a human donor in good health. Some libraries in this study had Jurkat cell RNA spiked in. The chain employs TRBV5-1 and TRBJ2-7; D unclear. The CDR3 DNA follows: TGCGCCAGCAGCTTGGCCCCAGAGTACTACGAGCAGTACTTC. This translates into CASSLAPEYYEQYF.